Below, 11 T cell receptor beta chains from the same sample are listed, as sequenced in a study of T cell responses to AZD1222 COVID-19 vaccine. Libraries were prepared by immunoSEQ multiplex PCR; TCRdb keeps only in-frame clonotypes and omits some of them. The data contain fewer than 100,000 clones, around 85% of them singletons. The source material was peripheral blood, sampled 28 days after the second AZD1222 dose. The receptors here all came from an adult who received the AZD1222 COVID-19 vaccine.

The rearrangement uses TRBV18 and TRBJ1-1, with 10 bases that match TRBD1. CDR3 length: 18 residues. The ends lost 4 bases at V and 0 bases at J; junction bases unmatched: 11. Per the germline V gene, CDR1 is KGHSH and CDR2 is LQKENI. The CDR3 sequence is CASSQRGQGVRVNTEAFF. The CDR3 coding sequence is TGTGCCAGCTCACAACGCGGACAGGGGGTTAGGGTGAACACTGAAGCTTTCTTT.

The V and J genes are TRBV5-1 and TRBJ2-5; TRBD2 matches 9 bases. Germline CDR1 SGHRS, CDR2 YFSETQ. The CDR3 extends over 16 amino acids. The junction had 9 bases not matched to a gene; V was cut back by 2 bases and J by 4 bases. The DNA of the CDR3 is TGCGCCAGCAGCTTTGCAATTAGCGGGAGTCCAGAGACCCAGTACTTC. It yields the protein CASSFAISGSPETQYF.

The chain carries TRBV7-9 and TRBJ2-7, with 12 positions matching TRBD1. Trimming cost V 2 bases and J 4 bases; bases outside gene matches: 6. The CDR3 is made up of 16 amino acids. Germline V gene lookup returns CDR1 SEHNR and CDR2 FQNEAQ (reference sequence). CDR3 DNA sequence: TGTGCCAGCAGCTTATTTCCGGGACAGGGGGCTTACGAGCAGTACTTC. It codes for CASSLFPGQGAYEQYF. Supplemented by reference TRBV7-9 and TRBJ2-7, the full variable domain reads DTGVSQNPRHKITKRGQNVTFRCDPISEHNRLYWYRQTLGQGPEFLTYFQNEAQLEKSRLLSDRFSAERPKGSFSTLEIQRTEQGDSAMYLCASSLFPGQGAYEQYFGPGTRLTVT.

The J gene is TRBJ1-2, the V gene TRBV6-1, with D unclear. V shed 1 base and J shed 4 bases, with 13 bases lying between them. CDR1 and CDR2 from the germline V gene are MNHNS and SASEGT. The CDR3 runs 15 residues. The CDR3: CASSEGAEVLYGYTF. The CDR3 nucleotides read TGTGCCAGCAGTGAAGGGGCGGAAGTCCTCTATGGCTACACCTTC.

The chain joins TRBV10-3 to TRBJ2-1; D may be TRBD2 (6 bases). Germline CDR1 and CDR2: ENHRY and SYGVKD. CDR3 length equals 15 residues. V lost 8 bases to trimming and J lost 0 bases, with 14 bases between them. As DNA, the CDR3 is TGTGCCATCGGGACTTATGAGAGCTCCTACAATGAGCAGTTCTTC. It yields the protein CAIGTYESSYNEQFF.

The gene calls are TRBV12-3 or TRBV12-4 and TRBJ1-3; D unresolved. The CDR3 has 13 amino acids. V dropped 10 bases and J dropped 0 bases, with 10 bases sitting between them. The CDR3 nucleotides read TGTGCCACCGCGGGAGCCTCTGGAAACACCATATATTTT. Amino acid sequence: CATAGASGNTIYF.

The V call is TRBV7-9, the J call TRBJ1-5, with TRBD1 as a possible D gene (5 bases). This CDR3 region has 16 residues. Trimming cost V 1 base and J 5 bases, with 15 bases left between them. Germline lookup yields CDR1 SEHNR and CDR2 FQNEAQ (reference sequence). In nucleotides, the CDR3 is TGTGCCAGCAGCTTAGATACCTGGGGCAGCGATCAGCCCCAGCATTTT. Translating it yields CASSLDTWGSDQPQHF. Filled out from reference TRBV7-9 and TRBJ1-5, the complete variable domain reads DTGVSQNPRHKITKRGQNVTFRCDPISEHNRLYWYRQTLGQGPEFLTYFQNEAQLEKSRLLSDRFSAERPKGSFSTLEIQRTEQGDSAMYLCASSLDTWGSDQPQHFGDGTRLSIL.

The chain has TRBV7-9 and TRBJ2-5; 11 bases match TRBD2. The junction had 0 bases not matched to a gene; V was cut back by 3 bases and J by 3 bases. Germline loops: CDR1 SEHNR, CDR2 FQNEAQ (reference sequence). The CDR3 is 14 amino acids. The DNA for the CDR3 is TGTGCCAGCAGCTTTAGCGGGGGGGAAGAGACCCAGTACTTC. The encoded protein is CASSFSGGEETQYF.

The J gene is TRBJ1-5, the V gene TRBV5-1, with D possibly TRBD1 on 6 matching bases. The CDR3 is 15 amino acids. V was trimmed by 1 base and J by 3 bases, leaving 11 bases between them. Germline CDR1 and CDR2: SGHRS and YFSETQ. The CDR3 region has the DNA TGCGCCAGCAGCTTGCGAGGGGGGGCCAATCAGCCCCAGCATTTT. Protein sequence: CASSLRGGANQPQHF.

The rearrangement joins TRBV19 to TRBJ1-2; D gene unclear. From germline, CDR1 is LNHDA and CDR2 SQIVND (reference sequence). V lost 7 bases, J lost 6 bases, and 18 bases lay in between. CDR3 length: 14 amino acids. The CDR3 coding sequence is TGTGCCAGTACCGATGTATGGGGAGGCCATGGCTACACCTTC. Encoded protein: CASTDVWGGHGYTF. The full variable domain, completed using reference TRBV19 and TRBJ1-2, is DGGITQSPKYLFRKEGQNVTLSCEQNLNHDAMYWYRQDPGQGLRLIYYSQIVNDFQKGDIAEGYSVSREKKESFPLTVTSAQKNPTAFYLCASTDVWGGHGYTFGSGTRLTVV.

The V call is TRBV27, the J call TRBJ1-1; tentative D call: TRBD1 (5 bases). The CDR3 runs to 13 residues. Germline V CDR1 and CDR2: MNHEY, SMNVEV (reference sequence). Trimming removed 4 bases at V and 0 bases at J, with 6 bases between. The chain's CDR3 is CASSSRVNTEAFF. The CDR3 nucleotides are TGTGCCAGCAGTTCCAGGGTGAACACTGAAGCTTTCTTT.